The T cell receptor (beta chain) described here comes from a study of T cell responses to AZD1222 COVID-19 vaccine. At the level of the study: Samples with a second dose at about 4 or about 12 weeks were pooled together. General study results and limits: Once two AZD1222 doses were given, Spike-specific TCR breadth and depth went up. Nearly half of spike-specific TCRs reportedly target variant regions that are unmutated in the B.1.351 and B.1.1.7 variants. Only a handful of AZD1222 recipients, several in all, had baseline seropositivity.

With regard to this clone: What it binds is unknown.

Some clones are missing from TCRdb's copy, which holds only in-frame ones; the method was immunoSEQ multiplex PCR. The sample contains tens of thousands of clones, around 91% of which appear only once. The source is an adult in good health. Sequences were derived from peripheral blood, sampled on day 0 of AZD1222 vaccination.

The CDR3 loop is CASSIGSTGTNYGYTF. The CDR3 DNA sequence: TGTGCCAGTAGTATTGGGTCGACAGGAACTAACTATGGCTACACCTTC. This rearrangement joins TRBV19 to TRBJ1-2, with a weak D call TRBD1 (6 bases). The CDR3 is 16 residues long. Trimming took off 3 bases at V and 0 bases at J, with 14 bases between the two ends. Germline CDR1 and CDR2: LNHDA and SQIVND (reference sequence).